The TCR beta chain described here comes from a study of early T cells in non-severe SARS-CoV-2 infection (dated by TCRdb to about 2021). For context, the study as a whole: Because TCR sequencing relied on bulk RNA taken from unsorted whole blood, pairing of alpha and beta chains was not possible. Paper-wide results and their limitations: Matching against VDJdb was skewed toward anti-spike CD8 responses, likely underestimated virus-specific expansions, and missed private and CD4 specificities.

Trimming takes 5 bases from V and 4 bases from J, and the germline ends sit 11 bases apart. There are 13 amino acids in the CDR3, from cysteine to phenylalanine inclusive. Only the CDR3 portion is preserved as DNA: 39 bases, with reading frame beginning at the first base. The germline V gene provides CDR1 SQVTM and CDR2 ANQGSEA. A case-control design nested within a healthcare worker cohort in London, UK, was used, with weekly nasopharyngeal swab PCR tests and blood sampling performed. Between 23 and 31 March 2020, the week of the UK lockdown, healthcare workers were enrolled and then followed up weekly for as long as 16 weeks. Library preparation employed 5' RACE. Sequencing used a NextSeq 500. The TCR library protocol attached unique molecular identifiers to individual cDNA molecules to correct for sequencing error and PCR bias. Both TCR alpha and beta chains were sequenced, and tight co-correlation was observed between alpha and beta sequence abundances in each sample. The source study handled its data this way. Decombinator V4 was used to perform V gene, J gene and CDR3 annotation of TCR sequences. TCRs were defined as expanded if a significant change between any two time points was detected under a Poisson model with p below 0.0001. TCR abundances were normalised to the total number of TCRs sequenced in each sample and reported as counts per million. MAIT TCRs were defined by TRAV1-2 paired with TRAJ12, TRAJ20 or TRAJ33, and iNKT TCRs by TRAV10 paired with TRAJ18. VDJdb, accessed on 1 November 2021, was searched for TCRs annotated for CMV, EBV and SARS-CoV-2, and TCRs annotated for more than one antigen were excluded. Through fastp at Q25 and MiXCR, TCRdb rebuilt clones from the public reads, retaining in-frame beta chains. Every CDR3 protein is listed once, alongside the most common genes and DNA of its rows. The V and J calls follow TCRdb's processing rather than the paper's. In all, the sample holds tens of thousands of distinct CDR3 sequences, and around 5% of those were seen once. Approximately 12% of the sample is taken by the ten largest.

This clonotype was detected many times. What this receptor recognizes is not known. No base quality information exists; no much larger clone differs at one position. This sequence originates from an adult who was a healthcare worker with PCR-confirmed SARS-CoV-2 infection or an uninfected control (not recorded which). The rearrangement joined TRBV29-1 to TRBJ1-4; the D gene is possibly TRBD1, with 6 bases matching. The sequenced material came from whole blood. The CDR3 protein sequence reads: CSVLPGVNEKLFF. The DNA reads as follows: TGCAGCGTTCTCCCAGGGGTTAATGAAAAACTGTTTTTT. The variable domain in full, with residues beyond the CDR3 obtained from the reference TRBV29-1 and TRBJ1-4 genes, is SAVISQKPSRDICQRGTSLTIQCQVDSQVTMMFWYRQQPGQSLTLIATANQGSEATYESGFVIDKFPISRPNLTFSTLTVSNMSPEDSSIYLCSVLPGVNEKLFFGSGTQLSVL.